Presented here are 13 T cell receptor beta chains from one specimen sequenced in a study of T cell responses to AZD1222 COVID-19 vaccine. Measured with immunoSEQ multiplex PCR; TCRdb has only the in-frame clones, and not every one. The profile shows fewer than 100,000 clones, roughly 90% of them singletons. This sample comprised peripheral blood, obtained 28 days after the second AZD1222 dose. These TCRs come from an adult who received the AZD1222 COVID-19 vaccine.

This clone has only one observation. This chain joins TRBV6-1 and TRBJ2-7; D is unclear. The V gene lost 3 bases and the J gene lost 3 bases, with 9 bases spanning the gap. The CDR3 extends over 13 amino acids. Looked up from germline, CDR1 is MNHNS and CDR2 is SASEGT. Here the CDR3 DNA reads TGTGCCAGCAGTGAGCGGCTAAACTACGAGCAGTACTTC. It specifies CASSERLNYEQYF.

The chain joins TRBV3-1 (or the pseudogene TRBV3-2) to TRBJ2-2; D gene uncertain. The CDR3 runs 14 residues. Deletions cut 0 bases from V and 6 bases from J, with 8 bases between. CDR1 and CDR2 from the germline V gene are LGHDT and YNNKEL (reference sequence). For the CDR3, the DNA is TGTGCCAGCAGCCAAGACGGTTTCCCCGGGGAGCTGTTTTTT. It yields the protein CASSQDGFPGELFF.

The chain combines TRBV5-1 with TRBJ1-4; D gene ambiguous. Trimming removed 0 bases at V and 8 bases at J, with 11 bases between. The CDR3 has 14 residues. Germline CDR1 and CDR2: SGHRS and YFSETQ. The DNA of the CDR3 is TGCGCCAGCAGCTTGGCCTTGTCGGCCGAAAAACTGTTTTTT. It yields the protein CASSLALSAEKLFF.

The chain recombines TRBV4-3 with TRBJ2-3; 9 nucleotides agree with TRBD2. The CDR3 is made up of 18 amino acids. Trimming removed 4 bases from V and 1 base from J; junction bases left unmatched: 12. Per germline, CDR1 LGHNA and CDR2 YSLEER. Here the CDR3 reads CASSPSGSAGGRTDTQYF. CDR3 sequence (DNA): TGCGCCAGCAGCCCCTCGGGCTCAGCGGGGGGCCGCACAGATACGCAGTATTTT.

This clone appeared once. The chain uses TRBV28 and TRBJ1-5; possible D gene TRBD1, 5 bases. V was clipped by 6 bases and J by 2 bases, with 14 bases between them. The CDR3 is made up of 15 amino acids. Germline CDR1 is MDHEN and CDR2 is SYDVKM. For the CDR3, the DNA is TGTGCCAGCAGCAAGGCGGGGGGAGGCAATCAGCCCCAGCATTTT. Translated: CASSKAGGGNQPQHF.

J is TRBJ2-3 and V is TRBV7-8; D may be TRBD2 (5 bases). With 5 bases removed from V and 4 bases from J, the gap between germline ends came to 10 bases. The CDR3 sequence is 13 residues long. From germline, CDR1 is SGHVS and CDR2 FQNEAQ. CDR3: CASSPREPDTQYF. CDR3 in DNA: TGTGCCAGCAGCCCCCGGGAACCAGATACGCAGTATTTT.

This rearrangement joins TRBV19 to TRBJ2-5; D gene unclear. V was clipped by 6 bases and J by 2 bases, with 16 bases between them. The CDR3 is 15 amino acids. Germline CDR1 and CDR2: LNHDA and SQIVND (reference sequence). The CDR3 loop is CASRARSLLQETQYF. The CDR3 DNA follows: TGTGCCAGTAGGGCCAGGAGCCTCCTTCAAGAGACCCAGTACTTC. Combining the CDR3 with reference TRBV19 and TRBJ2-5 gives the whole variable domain DGGITQSPKYLFRKEGQNVTLSCEQNLNHDAMYWYRQDPGQGLRLIYYSQIVNDFQKGDIAEGYSVSREKKESFPLTVTSAQKNPTAFYLCASRARSLLQETQYFGPGTRLLVL.

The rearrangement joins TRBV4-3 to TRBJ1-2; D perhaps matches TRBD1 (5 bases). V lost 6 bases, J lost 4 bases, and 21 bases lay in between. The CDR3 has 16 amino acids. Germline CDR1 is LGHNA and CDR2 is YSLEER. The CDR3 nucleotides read TGCGCCAGCAGTCGGGATATTGTACAGACAGCCTATGGCTACACCTTC. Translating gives CASSRDIVQTAYGYTF.

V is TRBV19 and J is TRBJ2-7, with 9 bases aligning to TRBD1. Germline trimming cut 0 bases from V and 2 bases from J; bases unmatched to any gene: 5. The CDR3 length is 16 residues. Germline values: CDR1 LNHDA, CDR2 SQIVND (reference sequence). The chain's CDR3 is CASSIDRGQGTYEQYF. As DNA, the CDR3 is TGTGCCAGTAGTATAGATCGGGGACAGGGAACCTACGAGCAGTACTTC.

The CDR3 spells CASSPRLGTGVITEAFF. Here the CDR3 DNA reads TGTGCCAGCAGCCCAAGACTAGGGACAGGGGTTATAACTGAAGCTTTCTTT. The chain combines TRBV14 with TRBJ1-1, with TRBD1 matching 10 bases. The J segment lost 5 bases and the V segment lost 4 bases, leaving 13 bases of the junction unmatched. Per the germline V gene, CDR1 is SGHDN and CDR2 is FVKESK. The CDR3 contains 17 residues.

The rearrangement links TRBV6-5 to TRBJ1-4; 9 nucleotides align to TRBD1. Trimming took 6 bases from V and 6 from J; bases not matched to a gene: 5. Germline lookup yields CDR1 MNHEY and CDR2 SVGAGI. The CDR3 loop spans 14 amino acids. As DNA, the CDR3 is TGTGCCAGCAGCCGGACAGGGGTGGATGAAAAACTGTTTTTT. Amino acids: CASSRTGVDEKLFF.

The CDR3 sequence is CASSPFDRTFYGYTF. Written as DNA, the CDR3 is TGTGCCAGCTCACCGTTCGACAGGACCTTCTATGGCTACACCTTC. This chain connects TRBV18 to TRBJ1-2, with a possible D match to TRBD1 (6 bases). The V end lost 3 bases, the J end lost 4 bases, and 15 bases lay between the germline ends. CDR1 and CDR2 (germline): KGHSH, LQKENI. The CDR3 covers 15 residues. Complete variable domain (other parts from reference TRBV18 and TRBJ1-2): NAGVMQNPRHLVRRRGQEARLRCSPMKGHSHVYWYRQLPEEGLKFMVYLQKENIIDESGMPKERFSAEFPKEGPSILRIQQVVRGDSAAYFCASSPFDRTFYGYTFGSGTRLTVV.

In nucleotides, the CDR3 is TGCGCCAGCAGCTTGGCACCTCGGGGAAACACCATATATTTT. Protein: CASSLAPRGNTIYF. The rearrangement joins TRBV5-1 to TRBJ1-3; no reliable D call. The CDR3 covers 14 residues. Germline lookup yields CDR1 SGHRS and CDR2 YFSETQ. The germline V and J ends were trimmed by 0 bases and 4 bases, with 8 bases remaining between them. Supplemented by reference TRBV5-1 and TRBJ1-3, the full variable domain reads KAGVTQTPRYLIKTRGQQVTLSCSPISGHRSVSWYQQTPGQGLQFLFEYFSETQRNKGNFPGRFSGRQFSNSRSEMNVSTLELGDSALYLCASSLAPRGNTIYFGEGSWLTVV.